Listed below are T cell receptor beta chains from one sample, sequenced in a study of blood T cell repertoires in COVID-19. Profiling relied on immunoSEQ multiplex PCR, and the TCRdb table lists in-frame clones only, not all of them. The sample includes about 150,000 clones, 91% of them seen just once. The sample comprised peripheral blood. The receptor source for this set is a man aged 45-65 years with acute or convalescent COVID-19. Each CDR3 is given with its conserved first and last residue. The order of the fields is J gene, D gene, clone size, V gene, CDR3 DNA, CDR3 protein. A D gene is named only where the DNA matches it firmly. Size is omitted from some rows. Given values are once, few, many or a class for expanded clones.

J: TRBJ2-7
D: .
size: .
V: TRBV5-4
DNA: TGTGCCAGCAGCCCACTCGGGGGAGGAGTCATCTACGAGCAGTACTTC
CDR3: CASSPLGGGVIYEQYF

J: TRBJ2-1
D: .
size: .
V: TRBV3-1/TRBV3-2
DNA: TGTGCCAGCAGCCAAACCGGGGAGCAGTTCTTC
CDR3: CASSQTGEQFF

J: TRBJ2-1
D: .
size: .
V: TRBV5-5
DNA: TGTGCCAGCAGCTTGGGGCTGACTCGCTCCTACAATGAGCAGTTCTTC
CDR3: CASSLGLTRSYNEQFF

J: TRBJ2-2
D: .
size: .
V: TRBV10-3
DNA: TGTGCCATCAGTGAGTCAGGGCAGGGTAGCACCGGGGAGCTGTTTTTT
CDR3: CAISESGQGSTGELFF

J: TRBJ2-1
D: TRBD2
size: .
V: TRBV7-9
DNA: TGTGCCAGCCTAGCGGGATTTGGGCAGTTCTTC
CDR3: CASLAGFGQFF

J: TRBJ1-5
D: TRBD1
size: once
V: TRBV6-2/TRBV6-3
DNA: TGTGCCAGCAGTACCAGGGGGCTCGGCAATCAGCCCCAGCATTTT
CDR3: CASSTRGLGNQPQHF

J: TRBJ2-2
D: TRBD2
size: .
V: TRBV9
DNA: TGTGCCAGCAGCCCTGGCGGGAGCACGAACACCGGGGAGCTGTTTTTT
CDR3: CASSPGGSTNTGELFF

J: TRBJ1-2
D: TRBD1
size: .
V: TRBV12-3/TRBV12-4
DNA: TGTGCCAGCAGTGGGACAGCAGACTATGGCTACACCTTC
CDR3: CASSGTADYGYTF

J: TRBJ1-5
D: TRBD1
size: .
V: TRBV4-1
DNA: TGCGCCAGCAGCCATGTACAGGGGGCCGTGGGGGGTCAGCCCCAGCATTTT
CDR3: CASSHVQGAVGGQPQHF

J: TRBJ1-2
D: .
size: .
V: TRBV7-2
DNA: TGTGCCAGCCTACCCCCTGGGACAAGGGGCTTTGGCTACACCTTC
CDR3: CASLPPGTRGFGYTF

J: TRBJ2-7
D: TRBD2
size: once
V: TRBV4-2
DNA: TGTGCCAGCAGCCAAGGGATCTCAGCGGGAAACGACGAGCAGTACTTC
CDR3: CASSQGISAGNDEQYF

J: TRBJ1-2
D: .
size: .
V: TRBV5-6
DNA: TGTGCCAGCACCCTGCTTGCCCTCGCCAGGGGCACCTATGGCTACACCTTC
CDR3: CASTLLALARGTYGYTF

J: TRBJ1-1
D: .
size: .
V: TRBV7-9
DNA: TGTGCCAGCAGCCTCCCGCGCACTGAAGCTTTCTTT
CDR3: CASSLPRTEAFF

J: TRBJ1-1
D: TRBD1
size: .
V: TRBV3-1/TRBV3-2
DNA: TGTGCCAGCAGCCAGAGGGACAGGGGGCGCACAGGGACTGAAGCTTTCTTT
CDR3: CASSQRDRGRTGTEAFF

J: TRBJ1-2
D: .
size: .
V: TRBV28
DNA: TGTGCCAGCAGCTCTCGGAGGGACGGCTATGGCTACACCTTC
CDR3: CASSSRRDGYGYTF

J: TRBJ2-3
D: TRBD2
size: .
V: TRBV5-1
DNA: TGCGCCAGCACCCTAGCGGGAGGGAGCACAGATACGCAGTATTTT
CDR3: CASTLAGGSTDTQYF

J: TRBJ2-1
D: TRBD2
size: .
V: TRBV19
DNA: TGTGCCAGTAGTCCCACTAGCGGGACTAACAATGAGCAGTTCTTC
CDR3: CASSPTSGTNNEQFF

J: TRBJ1-6
D: .
size: .
V: TRBV7-9
DNA: TGTGCCAGCAGCCGGGGGGGTAGCTCCTATAATTCACCCCTCCACTTT
CDR3: CASSRGGSSYNSPLHF

J: TRBJ1-1
D: .
size: .
V: TRBV4-3
DNA: TGCGCCAGCAGCCAAGATTATGTGTTTGGGACATCGTCCACTGAAGCTTTCTTT
CDR3: CASSQDYVFGTSSTEAFF

J: TRBJ2-3
D: TRBD1
size: .
V: TRBV5-5
DNA: TGTGCCAGCAGCTTCGACAGGGGGCGAGATACGCAGTATTTT
CDR3: CASSFDRGRDTQYF

J: TRBJ2-3
D: .
size: .
V: TRBV11-2
DNA: TGTGCCAGCAGCCTAGGGATCCGCGGAAATACGCAGTATTTT
CDR3: CASSLGIRGNTQYF

J: TRBJ1-6
D: .
size: .
V: TRBV27
DNA: TGTGCCAGCAGTTTCGGAGTTAATTCACCCCTCCACTTT
CDR3: CASSFGVNSPLHF

J: TRBJ2-3
D: TRBD2
size: .
V: TRBV14
DNA: TGTGCCAGCAGCCAAGATTACCCGGGAGGTTGGACAGATACGCAGTATTTT
CDR3: CASSQDYPGGWTDTQYF

J: TRBJ2-1
D: .
size: .
V: TRBV4-1
DNA: TGCGCCAGCAGCCAAGCGGAGGCGGGGTCCTACAATGAGCAGTTCTTC
CDR3: CASSQAEAGSYNEQFF

J: TRBJ1-1
D: .
size: .
V: TRBV4-3
DNA: TGCGCCAGCTCTTCGACAGCGAACACTGAAGCTTTCTTT
CDR3: CASSSTANTEAFF

J: TRBJ2-4
D: TRBD1
size: .
V: TRBV5-5
DNA: TGTGCCAGCAGCTGGGACAGTAAAAACATTCAGTACTTC
CDR3: CASSWDSKNIQYF

J: TRBJ2-7
D: .
size: .
V: TRBV12-3/TRBV12-4
DNA: TGTGCCAGCAGCCCCCACTCGGGGAACGAGCAGTACTTC
CDR3: CASSPHSGNEQYF

J: TRBJ1-2
D: TRBD1
size: few
V: TRBV9
DNA: TGTGCCAGCACTATAAGGGGGCAGGGCTATGGCTACACCTTC
CDR3: CASTIRGQGYGYTF

J: TRBJ2-1
D: TRBD2
size: .
V: TRBV27
DNA: TGTGCCAGCAGCCTGGGGGGAGGGCGGTACAATGAGCAGTTCTTC
CDR3: CASSLGGGRYNEQFF

J: TRBJ2-7
D: .
size: once
V: TRBV2
DNA: TGTGCCAGCAGTGAATATCAGGGTTACGAGCAGTACTTC
CDR3: CASSEYQGYEQYF

J: TRBJ2-3
D: .
size: .
V: TRBV4-2
DNA: TGTGCCAGCAGCCAAGGGAGAGATACCCGCTCAGATACGCAGTATTTT
CDR3: CASSQGRDTRSDTQYF

J: TRBJ2-3
D: .
size: .
V: TRBV24-1
DNA: TGTGCCACCAGTGATGGGGTAGCGAGAAGCACAGATACGCAGTATTTT
CDR3: CATSDGVARSTDTQYF

J: TRBJ1-2
D: .
size: few
V: TRBV27
DNA: TGTGCCAGCAGTCTCGGGGCGCGCGGGGACTATGGCTACACCTTC
CDR3: CASSLGARGDYGYTF

J: TRBJ1-1
D: .
size: .
V: TRBV3-1/TRBV3-2
DNA: TGTGCCAGCAGCCAAGGTGCAGGGTTGAACACTGAAGCTTTCTTT
CDR3: CASSQGAGLNTEAFF

J: TRBJ2-1
D: TRBD2
size: .
V: TRBV2
DNA: TGTGCCAGCAAAGCGAGCGGGAGGGCCGACAATGAGCAGTTCTTC
CDR3: CASKASGRADNEQFF

J: TRBJ1-5
D: .
size: .
V: TRBV15
DNA: TGTGCCACCAGCAGGGGTGGGGGCAGCAATCAGCCCCAGCATTTT
CDR3: CATSRGGGSNQPQHF

J: TRBJ1-2
D: .
size: .
V: TRBV6-6
DNA: TGTGCCAGCAGCCGCGGGGCCTCTAACTATGGCTACACCTTC
CDR3: CASSRGASNYGYTF

J: TRBJ2-6
D: .
size: .
V: TRBV7-3
DNA: TGTGCCAGCAGCTTAATAGTGGGAGAGCGTGGGGCCAACGTCCTGACTTTC
CDR3: CASSLIVGERGANVLTF

J: TRBJ1-2
D: .
size: .
V: TRBV28
DNA: TGTGCCAGCAGTAGCAGGGTCTATGGCTACACCTTC
CDR3: CASSSRVYGYTF

J: TRBJ2-7
D: .
size: .
V: TRBV27
DNA: TGTGCCAGCAGTTTACAGGGCTACGAGCAGTACTTC
CDR3: CASSLQGYEQYF

J: TRBJ2-7
D: TRBD1
size: .
V: TRBV5-4
DNA: TGTGCCAGCAGCCATTCGGACAGGGGAGCCTACGAGCAGTACTTC
CDR3: CASSHSDRGAYEQYF

J: TRBJ2-5
D: .
size: .
V: TRBV6-6
DNA: TGTGCCAGCAGTCCCAATGGCTGGCTCCAAGAGACCCAGTACTTC
CDR3: CASSPNGWLQETQYF

J: TRBJ1-2
D: .
size: .
V: TRBV6-5
DNA: TGTGCCAGCGGAATCGGGACTCCCTATGGCTACACCTTC
CDR3: CASGIGTPYGYTF

J: TRBJ2-1
D: TRBD1
size: once
V: TRBV3-1/TRBV3-2
DNA: TGTGCCAGCAGCCAAGATCCCCAGGCCGGGACAGTAGCCAAGTTCTTC
CDR3: CASSQDPQAGTVAKFF

J: TRBJ2-7
D: TRBD2
size: once
V: TRBV19
DNA: TGTGCCAGCGCCAGTAGCGGGAGGTCCTACGAGCAGTACTTC
CDR3: CASASSGRSYEQYF

J: TRBJ2-1
D: .
size: .
V: TRBV10-2
DNA: TGCGCCAGCAGCCCACACCGGACTGATTACAATGAGCAGTTCTTC
CDR3: CASSPHRTDYNEQFF

J: TRBJ1-3
D: .
size: .
V: TRBV7-9
DNA: TGTGCCAGCAGCTTTACAGGACCGAGCTCTGGAAACACCATATATTTT
CDR3: CASSFTGPSSGNTIYF

J: TRBJ1-1
D: TRBD1
size: .
V: TRBV6-7
DNA: TGTGCCAGCACCCAGGGGGGGAACACTGAAGCTTTCTTT
CDR3: CASTQGGNTEAFF

J: TRBJ2-4
D: TRBD1
size: .
V: TRBV18
DNA: TGTGCCAGCTCACCGGGACAGGGGTCAGCCCTAGCCAAAAACATTCAGTACTTC
CDR3: CASSPGQGSALAKNIQYF

J: TRBJ2-1
D: TRBD2
size: .
V: TRBV5-4
DNA: TGTGCCAGCAGCCCCCTGGGGATAGCGGGAGTCTATGAGCAGTTCTTC
CDR3: CASSPLGIAGVYEQFF

J: TRBJ2-3
D: .
size: .
V: TRBV5-1
DNA: TGCGCCAGCAGCTCGACAGCGAGAAGCACAGATACGCAGTATTTT
CDR3: CASSSTARSTDTQYF

J: TRBJ1-3
D: .
size: .
V: TRBV9
DNA: TGTGCCAGCAGCGTAGGGCAGGACTTACGCTCTGGAAACACCATATATTTT
CDR3: CASSVGQDLRSGNTIYF

J: TRBJ2-1
D: TRBD1
size: .
V: TRBV6-5
DNA: TGTGCCAGCACCAATGGGGGACAGGGGTGGAATGAGCAGTTCTTC
CDR3: CASTNGGQGWNEQFF

J: TRBJ2-4
D: .
size: .
V: TRBV28
DNA: TGTGCCAGCAGTTCCCCGACAGAGTACGTAGCCAAAAACATTCAGTACTTC
CDR3: CASSSPTEYVAKNIQYF